Listed here are 11 T cell receptor beta chains from one sample, sequenced in a study of Tregs in tolerant kidney transplant recipients. Using immunoSEQ multiplex PCR, the repertoire was profiled, and TCRdb retains in-frame clones only, with some absent. The sample holds tens of thousands of clones, 95% to 98% seen once. Sequenced material: CD4+ T cells from blood, taken before the transplant. The receptors here all came from a human donor who received a combined kidney and bone marrow transplant.

The chain carries TRBV19 and TRBJ1-6; TRBD1 might be the D (6 bases). V was shortened by 5 bases and J by 10 bases, with 12 bases between the two germline ends. Germline-derived CDR1 and CDR2 are LNHDA and SQIVND (reference sequence). The length of the CDR3 is 13 residues. The CDR3 DNA follows: TGTGCCAGTAGTTTCTACAGGGACTCACCCCTCCACTTT. It translates to CASSFYRDSPLHF.

The rearrangement uses TRBV5-4 and TRBJ1-3; D possibly corresponds to TRBD1 (5 bases). The CDR3 runs to 15 residues. With 0 bases removed from V and 4 bases from J, the gap between germline ends came to 11 bases. Germline values: CDR1 SGHNT, CDR2 YYREEE (reference sequence). CDR3 loop: CASSLGQGYGNTIYF. The CDR3 nucleotides are TGTGCCAGCAGCTTGGGGCAGGGCTACGGAAACACCATATATTTT. Full variable domain (missing parts from reference TRBV5-4 and TRBJ1-3): ETGVTQSPTHLIKTRGQQVTLRCSSQSGHNTVSWYQQALGQGPQFIFQYYREEENGRGNFPPRFSGLQFPNYSSELNVNALELDDSALYLCASSLGQGYGNTIYFGEGSWLTVV.

This chain links TRBV18 with TRBJ2-5; the D is unclear. The CDR3 is 14 residues long. Germline V gene sequence: CDR1 KGHSH, CDR2 LQKENI. The V gene lost 3 bases and the J gene lost 1 base, with 9 bases spanning the gap. The CDR3 is CASSPIRSQETQYF. The CDR3 nucleotides are TGTGCCAGCTCACCCATAAGGAGCCAAGAGACCCAGTACTTC.

In DNA, the CDR3 is TGTGCCAGCATGCTACAGGGGGCGCACGGCTACACCTTC. Translation: CASMLQGAHGYTF. This rearrangement joins TRBV27 to TRBJ1-2; 9 bases match TRBD1. The junction had 8 bases not matched to a gene; V was cut back by 7 bases and J by 8 bases. From germline, CDR1 is MNHEY and CDR2 SMNVEV (reference sequence). The CDR3 runs to 13 residues.

This chain joins TRBV7-9 and TRBJ2-5, with D hard to call. Germline-derived CDR1 and CDR2 are SEHNR and FQNEAQ (reference sequence). Deletions cut 5 bases from V and 1 base from J, with 2 bases between. This CDR3 region has 11 residues. In DNA form, the CDR3 reads TGTGCCAGCAGCCTCCAAGAGACCCAGTACTTC. It yields the protein CASSLQETQYF. The full variable domain, with the rest looked up from reference TRBV7-9 and TRBJ2-5, is DTGVSQNPRHKITKRGQNVTFRCDPISEHNRLYWYRQTLGQGPEFLTYFQNEAQLEKSRLLSDRFSAERPKGSFSTLEIQRTEQGDSAMYLCASSLQETQYFGPGTRLLVL.

The chain combines TRBV4-3 with TRBJ2-2, with a tentative D call TRBD1 (6 bases). Between the trimmed V and J ends, which lost 0 bases and 8 bases, there was a span of 19 bases. Germline values: CDR1 LGHNA, CDR2 YSLEER. The CDR3 covers 17 residues. The CDR3 spells CASSQEFPGQGTGELFF. CDR3 coding DNA: TGCGCCAGCAGCCAAGAATTCCCTGGTCAGGGGACAGGGGAGCTGTTTTTT.

The chain has TRBV4-1 and TRBJ2-5; no definite D call. Trimming stripped 4 bases from V and 5 bases from J, with 11 bases between. From germline, CDR1 is MGHRA and CDR2 YSYEKL. The CDR3 loop spans 13 amino acids. CDR3 DNA: TGCGCCAGCAGCCTTGGGCGTCGCGAGACCCAGTACTTC. Translating gives CASSLGRRETQYF.

V gene TRBV7-2 combines with J gene TRBJ1-1; D possibly corresponds to TRBD1 (5 bases). The CDR3 is 14 residues long. Trimming took off 2 bases at V and 3 bases at J, with 10 bases between the two ends. The V gene's germline CDR1 is SGHTA and CDR2 FQGNSA. The chain's CDR3 is CASSLTRADTEAFF. CDR3 bases: TGTGCCAGCAGCTTAACCAGGGCCGACACTGAAGCTTTCTTT.

The gene calls are TRBV7-2 and TRBJ2-3; D is unresolved. Trimming removed 5 bases from V and 2 bases from J, with 17 bases in between. Germline values: CDR1 SGHTA, CDR2 FQGNSA. The CDR3 runs to 16 residues. The CDR3 sequence: CASSHPPNSLTDTQYF. DNA for the CDR3: TGTGCCAGCAGCCACCCACCCAACTCGCTCACAGATACGCAGTATTTT. The full variable domain, rest sourced from reference TRBV7-2 and TRBJ2-3, is GAGVSQSPSNKVTEKGKDVELRCDPISGHTALYWYRQSLGQGLEFLIYFQGNSAPDKSGLPSDRFSAERTGGSVSTLTIQRTQQEDSAVYLCASSHPPNSLTDTQYFGPGTRLTVL.

The CDR3 DNA follows: TGTGCCTGGAGTGTAAGCTCGGTAATGAATGGCTACACCTTC. It yields the protein CAWSVSSVMNGYTF. The rearrangement joins TRBV30 to TRBJ1-2, with unresolved D. This CDR3 region has 14 residues. V was trimmed by 0 bases and J by 6 bases, leaving 14 bases between them. Germline V gene lookup returns CDR1 GTSNPN and CDR2 SVGIG (reference sequence).

V and J are TRBV4-2 and TRBJ1-1, with 8 bases identical to TRBD1. The CDR3 has 15 amino acids. Germline V gene data show CDR1 as LGHNA and CDR2 as YNFKEQ. The trim removed 0 bases at V and 5 bases at J, leaving 5 bases unmatched. The CDR3 DNA follows: TGTGCCAGCAGCCAAGATGGGAGGACAGGGACTGAAGCTTTCTTT. Translating it yields CASSQDGRTGTEAFF.